These T cell receptor beta chains were read from a single sample in a study of blood T cell repertoires in COVID-19. Here immunoSEQ multiplex PCR was the method, and the copy in TCRdb shows in-frame clones only, minus some. The sample lists around 25,000 clones, around 74% occurring once. The sample comprised peripheral blood. These receptors came from a man in his fifties or sixties with COVID-19, enrolled during active disease. The CDR3 runs from the conserved cysteine through the conserved F or W. The order of the fields is V gene, D gene, J gene, clone size, CDR3 DNA, CDR3 protein. D genes are given only for firm matches. Some rows have no size entry. The others give once, few or many, or a class for an expanded clone.

v_call: TRBV7-9; d_call: TRBD1; j_call: TRBJ2-1; clone_size: NA; cdr3_nt: TGTGCCAGCAGCTTATCCGGGACAGGGTTCTACAATGAGCAGTTCTTC; cdr3_aa: CASSLSGTGFYNEQFF
v_call: TRBV27; d_call: TRBD2; j_call: TRBJ2-1; clone_size: once; cdr3_nt: TGTGCCAGCAGTATATCCCTTGGGCTAGCGGGTGACAATGAGCAGTTCTTC; cdr3_aa: CASSISLGLAGDNEQFF
v_call: TRBV7-3; d_call: TRBD2; j_call: TRBJ2-5; clone_size: NA; cdr3_nt: TGTGCCAGCAGCCCACGCCTAGCGGGAAGGGAGACCCAGTACTTC; cdr3_aa: CASSPRLAGRETQYF
v_call: TRBV6-6; d_call: NA; j_call: TRBJ2-3; clone_size: NA; cdr3_nt: TGTGCCAGCAGTTCCCGAGCAGATACGCAGTATTTT; cdr3_aa: CASSSRADTQYF
v_call: TRBV11-3; d_call: TRBD2; j_call: TRBJ2-1; clone_size: once; cdr3_nt: TGTGCCAGCAGCTCCGGGACTAGCGGGAGCGATGAGCAGTTCTTC; cdr3_aa: CASSSGTSGSDEQFF
v_call: TRBV6-5; d_call: TRBD1; j_call: TRBJ2-2; clone_size: once; cdr3_nt: TGTGCCAGCCGGACAGGGGGCGCAGCCGGGGAGCTGTTTTTT; cdr3_aa: CASRTGGAAGELFF
v_call: TRBV28; d_call: NA; j_call: TRBJ1-2; clone_size: few; cdr3_nt: TGTGCCAGCAGTTCGACACTCGTATCGGACTACACCTTC; cdr3_aa: CASSSTLVSDYTF
v_call: TRBV28; d_call: NA; j_call: TRBJ2-3; clone_size: NA; cdr3_nt: TGTGCCAGCAGTTTCCCGGGTGGAGGAAGGGGCACAGATACGCAGTATTTT; cdr3_aa: CASSFPGGGRGTDTQYF
v_call: TRBV6-5; d_call: NA; j_call: TRBJ1-2; clone_size: NA; cdr3_nt: TGTGCCAGCACCTACATGGGGAGGGGTGATGGCTACACCTTC; cdr3_aa: CASTYMGRGDGYTF
v_call: TRBV6-5; d_call: NA; j_call: TRBJ2-5; clone_size: NA; cdr3_nt: TGTGCCAGCAGTTACTCCCCAGGGGAGACCCAGTACTTC; cdr3_aa: CASSYSPGETQYF
v_call: TRBV6-5; d_call: TRBD1; j_call: TRBJ1-5; clone_size: NA; cdr3_nt: TGTGCCAGCAGTTACCGAGGGGGCGGCAGCAATCAGCCCCAGCATTTT; cdr3_aa: CASSYRGGGSNQPQHF
v_call: TRBV7-9; d_call: NA; j_call: TRBJ2-7; clone_size: NA; cdr3_nt: TGTGCCAGCAGCCGTTTAGGAGGCGAGCAGTACTTC; cdr3_aa: CASSRLGGEQYF
v_call: TRBV3-1/TRBV3-2; d_call: TRBD2; j_call: TRBJ2-7; clone_size: NA; cdr3_nt: TGTGCCAGCAGCCAAGATGTTAGCGGGAGGGCCTACGAGCAGTACTTC; cdr3_aa: CASSQDVSGRAYEQYF
v_call: TRBV5-1; d_call: TRBD1; j_call: TRBJ1-6; clone_size: NA; cdr3_nt: TGCGCCAGCAGCCCGGGACAGAATTCACCCCTCCACTTT; cdr3_aa: CASSPGQNSPLHF
v_call: TRBV25-1; d_call: NA; j_call: TRBJ1-4; clone_size: NA; cdr3_nt: TGTGCCAGCAGTGCACTACAGGGAACTAATGAAAAACTGTTTTTT; cdr3_aa: CASSALQGTNEKLFF
v_call: TRBV6-5; d_call: NA; j_call: TRBJ1-6; clone_size: NA; cdr3_nt: TGTGCCAGCAGCCTACGGGACACAGATTCACCCCTCCACTTT; cdr3_aa: CASSLRDTDSPLHF
v_call: TRBV19; d_call: NA; j_call: TRBJ1-2; clone_size: NA; cdr3_nt: TGTGCCAGTAGTATAGCGACAGCCACCTATGGCTACACCTTC; cdr3_aa: CASSIATATYGYTF
v_call: TRBV11-2; d_call: NA; j_call: TRBJ1-4; clone_size: NA; cdr3_nt: TGTGCCAGCAGCTTTCAAACAACTAATGAAAAACTGTTTTTT; cdr3_aa: CASSFQTTNEKLFF
v_call: TRBV19; d_call: NA; j_call: TRBJ2-3; clone_size: NA; cdr3_nt: TGTGCCAGTAGTTACAGGGTGGTAACAGATACGCAGTATTTT; cdr3_aa: CASSYRVVTDTQYF
v_call: TRBV19; d_call: TRBD1; j_call: TRBJ1-3; clone_size: NA; cdr3_nt: TGTGCCAGTAGCCGGGACAGGGAGGGAAACACCATATATTTT; cdr3_aa: CASSRDREGNTIYF
v_call: TRBV5-4; d_call: NA; j_call: TRBJ2-7; clone_size: NA; cdr3_nt: TGTGCCACAGGGGAGGGGGTAGGAAACGAGCAGTACTTC; cdr3_aa: CATGEGVGNEQYF
v_call: TRBV30; d_call: NA; j_call: TRBJ2-7; clone_size: NA; cdr3_nt: TGTGCCTGGAGGCGGCCTCCAGAAACCTACGAGCAGTACTTC; cdr3_aa: CAWRRPPETYEQYF
v_call: TRBV4-1; d_call: TRBD1; j_call: TRBJ1-2; clone_size: NA; cdr3_nt: TGCGCCAGCAGCCGCCAGACAGGGGGCGACTATGGCTACACCTTC; cdr3_aa: CASSRQTGGDYGYTF
v_call: TRBV3-1/TRBV3-2; d_call: TRBD2; j_call: TRBJ2-7; clone_size: once; cdr3_nt: TGTGCCAGCAGCCCCCGGACTAGCGGGATATACGAGCAGTACTTC; cdr3_aa: CASSPRTSGIYEQYF
v_call: TRBV28; d_call: TRBD2; j_call: TRBJ2-1; clone_size: NA; cdr3_nt: TGTGCCAGCAGGAACCCTAGCGGGGGGCCGTACAATGAGCAGTTCTTC; cdr3_aa: CASRNPSGGPYNEQFF
v_call: TRBV5-1; d_call: NA; j_call: TRBJ2-5; clone_size: NA; cdr3_nt: TGCGCCAGCAGCCCCTCGGGACTCGACCAAGAGACCCAGTACTTC; cdr3_aa: CASSPSGLDQETQYF
v_call: TRBV10-2; d_call: TRBD1; j_call: TRBJ2-7; clone_size: medium-sized; cdr3_nt: TGCGCCAGCCGGGACAGGCCCCCCTACGAGCAGTACTTC; cdr3_aa: CASRDRPPYEQYF
v_call: TRBV4-2; d_call: TRBD2; j_call: TRBJ2-5; clone_size: NA; cdr3_nt: TGTGCCAGCAGCCAGGATCCGACTAGCGGGGGGGCAGAGACCCAGTACTTC; cdr3_aa: CASSQDPTSGGAETQYF
v_call: TRBV6-6; d_call: TRBD2; j_call: TRBJ2-1; clone_size: NA; cdr3_nt: TGTGCCAGCAGCCAACTAGCGGGGCCCTACAATGAGCAGTTCTTC; cdr3_aa: CASSQLAGPYNEQFF
v_call: TRBV2; d_call: NA; j_call: TRBJ1-2; clone_size: NA; cdr3_nt: TGTGCCAGCAGGAGGGCAGAGTTGGACTATGGCTACACCTTC; cdr3_aa: CASRRAELDYGYTF
v_call: TRBV6-5; d_call: NA; j_call: TRBJ2-7; clone_size: NA; cdr3_nt: TGTGCCAGCAGTTACTCGGGACAATCCGGGCAGTACTTC; cdr3_aa: CASSYSGQSGQYF
v_call: TRBV9; d_call: TRBD2; j_call: TRBJ2-3; clone_size: NA; cdr3_nt: TGTGCCAGCAGCACGATGACTAGCGGGGGAGCAGATACGCAGTATTTT; cdr3_aa: CASSTMTSGGADTQYF
v_call: TRBV6-5; d_call: NA; j_call: TRBJ2-1; clone_size: NA; cdr3_nt: TGTGCCAGCAGTCCCGGGACTTTCAATGAGCAGTTCTTC; cdr3_aa: CASSPGTFNEQFF
v_call: TRBV2; d_call: TRBD2; j_call: TRBJ2-7; clone_size: NA; cdr3_nt: TGTGCCAGCAGTGACTACGGGACTAGCGTCTACGAGCAGTACTTC; cdr3_aa: CASSDYGTSVYEQYF
v_call: TRBV5-6; d_call: NA; j_call: TRBJ2-7; clone_size: NA; cdr3_nt: TGTGCCAGCAGCCCCGGACATTACTACGAGCAGTACTTC; cdr3_aa: CASSPGHYYEQYF
v_call: TRBV29-1; d_call: TRBD2; j_call: TRBJ2-7; clone_size: NA; cdr3_nt: TGCAGCGTCGCCGGGACTAGCGGTTACGAGCAGTACTTC; cdr3_aa: CSVAGTSGYEQYF